Included here is one TCR beta chain sequence, with context. Unique molecular identifiers were incorporated during preparation of the TCRbeta library. One entry per CDR3 protein results from TCRdb running MiXCR on the PCR reads. The data hold 600,000 or so distinct CDR3 sequences, with roughly 23% observed a single time. This sample stems from a study of T-cell reconstitution after alpha-beta-depleted transplantation in children. With 0 bases removed from V and 0 bases from J, the gap between germline ends came to 15 bases. This CDR3 comprises 17 residues. Germline CDR1 reads MNHEY; CDR2 reads SVGAGI. The rearrangement joins TRBV6-5 to TRBJ2-7; tentative D call: TRBD1 (6 bases). The clonotype originates from a boy under two years old who had a stem cell transplant for acute myeloid leukemia, so the T cells may come from the graft donor. This sample comprised PBMCs, mostly from graft donor cells, obtained 360 days after TCRalphabeta/CD19-depleted stem cell transplant. CDR3 DNA sequence: TGTGCCAGCAGTTACTCGGGAGAGGGGGTTCTCTCCTACGAGCAGTACTTC. Its protein is CASSYSGEGVLSYEQYF.